The 28 T cell receptor beta chains listed next were all sequenced from one sample in a study of T cell changes during pregnancy in multiple sclerosis (dated by TCRdb to the late 2010s). The receptor library was made with the immunoSEQ multiplex PCR assay. TCRdb provides this immuneACCESS table in a form limited to in-frame rearrangements. Some clones are lacking; in checked studies, under half of them reflect an unresolved V gene, and why the rest are absent is not known. This sample has around 19,000 clones in its table, and 88% of those were observed once. The top ten hold over 10% of the sample. Sequences were derived from CD8+ T cells from peripheral blood mononuclear cells, sampled after pregnancy. These receptors all come from a female donor in good health, enrolled as a control in a pregnancy study.

This rearrangement joins TRBV29-1 to TRBJ2-5; 7 nucleotides agree with TRBD1. The germline gives CDR1 SQVTM, CDR2 ANQGSEA. V shed 2 bases and J 7 bases; nucleotides not matched to a gene: 10. There are 14 residues in the CDR3. The CDR3 nucleotides are TGCAGCGTTGAAACTCGGCAGGGGGTCGGGACCCAGTACTTC. Residues: CSVETRQGVGTQYF.

CDR3 loop: CAWSRLAETGELFF. The CDR3 DNA follows: TGTGCCTGGAGTAGGTTAGCGGAGACCGGGGAGCTGTTTTTT. V and J are TRBV30 and TRBJ2-2; tentative D call: TRBD2 (6 bases). The CDR3 has 14 residues. Germline lookup yields CDR1 GTSNPN and CDR2 SVGIG (reference sequence). The ends were cut back, 2 bases at V and 5 bases at J, with 12 bases in the middle.

This clone was detected only a few times. The identical CDR3 is also encoded by other nucleotide sequences in the sample. The gene calls are TRBV5-5 and TRBJ2-7, with 9 positions matching TRBD1. Germline V lookup: CDR1 SGHKS, CDR2 YYEKEE (reference sequence). Trimming took 0 bases from V and 2 from J; bases not matched to a gene: 3. The CDR3 extends over 15 amino acids. The DNA of the CDR3 is TGTGCCAGCAGCTTGGGAGGGGACAGGGCCTACGAGCAGTACTTC. Translation: CASSLGGDRAYEQYF.

The rearrangement joins TRBV29-1 to TRBJ1-4; D unclear. There are 14 residues in the CDR3. The germline V and J ends were trimmed by 7 bases and 0 bases, with 12 bases remaining between them. Germline lookup yields CDR1 SQVTM and CDR2 ANQGSEA. CDR3 nucleotides: TGCAGCGCCCGGGAGGATGCAACTAATGAAAAACTGTTTTTT. It specifies CSAREDATNEKLFF.

As regards this clone: This same CDR3 is encoded by further DNA sequences in the sample. The chain uses TRBV6-1 and TRBJ2-7; TRBD1 aligns across 7 bases. Germline-derived CDR1 and CDR2 are MNHNS and SASEGT. The CDR3 runs to 13 residues. V shed 6 bases, J shed 4 bases, and the junction held 6 bases outside the gene matches. Here the CDR3 DNA reads TGTGCCAGCAGGGAACAGGGGAATTACGAGCAGTACTTC. It is translated as CASREQGNYEQYF.

The chain recombines TRBV28 with TRBJ2-7, with TRBD2 matching 12 bases. With V trimmed by 5 bases and J by 3 bases, 14 bases remained unmatched. CDR3 size: 18 residues. Germline CDR1 and CDR2: MDHEN and SYDVKM. The DNA of the CDR3 is TGTGCCAGCAGTATAGCCGGCCCCACTAGCGGGGGGTTCTACGAGCAGTACTTC. Translating gives CASSIAGPTSGGFYEQYF. Using reference TRBV28 and TRBJ2-7 for the parts outside the CDR3, the full variable domain is DVKVTQSSRYLVKRTGEKVFLECVQDMDHENMFWYRQDPGLGLRLIYFSYDVKMKEKGDIPEGYSVSREKKERFSLILESASTNQTSMYLCASSIAGPTSGGFYEQYFGPGTRLTVT.

The J gene is TRBJ1-1, the V gene TRBV6-5; TRBD1 might be the D (6 bases). The germline gives CDR1 MNHEY, CDR2 SVGAGI. This CDR3 has 15 residues. The germline V and J ends were trimmed by 4 bases and 3 bases, with 15 bases remaining between them. In nucleotides, the CDR3 is TGTGCCAGCAGTTCCGTGGGGGGGCAGGACACTGAAGCTTTCTTT. This codes for CASSSVGGQDTEAFF.

This clone has only one observation. The chain uses TRBV7-6 and TRBJ2-1; 10 bases are a match to TRBD2. CDR3 size: 16 residues. V was clipped by 3 bases and J by 7 bases; unmatched bases: 9. CDR1 and CDR2 (germline): SGHVS, FNYEAQ. The CDR3 loop is CASSLSVPGLANEQFF. The CDR3 coding sequence is TGTGCCAGCAGCTTGAGTGTCCCGGGACTAGCGAATGAGCAGTTCTTC.

The V call is TRBV29-1, the J call TRBJ1-1, with a possible D match to TRBD1 (6 bases). Looked up from germline, CDR1 is SQVTM and CDR2 is ANQGSEA. Trimming took 0 bases from V and 11 from J, leaving 10 bases between them. The CDR3 sequence is 11 residues long. The CDR3 DNA follows: TGCAGCGTTGAAGATCGGCAGGGGGCTTTCTTT. This encodes CSVEDRQGAFF.

The chain has TRBV10-3 and TRBJ1-1; the D gene is possibly TRBD1 (5 bases). CDR1 and CDR2 from the germline V gene are ENHRY and SYGVKD. V dropped 10 bases and J dropped 6 bases, with 15 bases sitting between them. The CDR3 runs to 12 residues. The CDR3 is CATSGGRPEAFF. In DNA form, the CDR3 reads TGTGCCACATCGGGGGGGAGGCCTGAAGCTTTCTTT.

The chain joins TRBV7-9 to TRBJ2-7; 11 bases map to TRBD1. V dropped 4 bases and J dropped 5; count of bases not matched to a gene: 7. The CDR3 is 15 amino acids. Germline loops: CDR1 SEHNR, CDR2 FQNEAQ (reference sequence). CDR3 protein: CASSSSRTGGNEQYF. The CDR3 DNA reads as TGTGCCAGCAGCTCATCGAGGACAGGGGGCAACGAGCAGTACTTC.

This chain connects TRBV9 to TRBJ1-1; 8 nucleotides align to TRBD1. The germline CDR1 and CDR2 sequences are SGDLS and YYNGEE. With 3 bases clipped from V and 0 bases from J, the junction kept 7 bases outside the gene matches. The CDR3 totals 16 residues. The DNA of the CDR3 is TGTGCCAGCAGCGCGGGACAGGCAAACATGAACACTGAAGCTTTCTTT. It is translated as CASSAGQANMNTEAFF.

The chain uses TRBV18 and TRBJ1-6, with TRBD1 identical over 10 bases. This CDR3 region has 17 residues. CDR1 is KGHSH, CDR2 LQKENI, per germline. V shed 3 bases and J 8 bases; nucleotides not matched to a gene: 10. In DNA form, the CDR3 reads TGTGCCAGCTCACCCGGATTCCGGACAGGGGGGGATTCACCCCTCCACTTT. This gives the protein CASSPGFRTGGDSPLHF.

This clone has a handful of counts. This sequence joins TRBV2 and TRBJ1-1; TRBD1 might be the D (6 bases). This CDR3 is built from 12 residues. Germline CDR1 and CDR2: SNHLY and FYNNEI. V was trimmed by 8 bases and J by 2 bases, leaving 9 bases between them. The CDR3 nucleotides read TGTGCCAGCGGGACATACAACACTGAAGCTTTCTTT. Translation: CASGTYNTEAFF.

With regard to this clone: One end of the junction varies from germline; a read error may be responsible. The rearrangement uses TRBV7-7 and TRBJ2-3, with a tentative D call TRBD2 (5 bases). From germline, CDR1 is SSHAT and CDR2 FNYEAQ (reference sequence). The CDR3 spans 14 residues. In DNA form, the CDR3 reads TGTGCTAGCAGCTTAGGCGTTGAGGGAGATACGCAGTATTTT. It codes for CASSLGVEGDTQYF.

The V call is TRBV6-6, the J call TRBJ1-6; 9 bases agree with TRBD1. Germline CDR1 is MNHNY and CDR2 is SVGAGI (reference sequence). This CDR3 is built from 16 residues. V shed 5 bases and J 10 bases; nucleotides not matched to a gene: 12. The CDR3 bases are TGTGCCAGCAGTCTCCGTGGACAGGGGATAGGATCACCCCTCCACTTT. Translated: CASSLRGQGIGSPLHF.

The genes are TRBV21-1 and TRBJ2-5; the table's D call, TRBD1, has no DNA check behind it. TRBV21-1 is assigned pseudogene status. The CDR3 is 10 residues long. CDR3 amino acids: CASNTETQYF. CDR3 in DNA: TGTGCCAGCAACACGGAGACCCAGTACTTC.

The chain has TRBV7-9 and TRBJ2-1; the D gene is possibly TRBD1 (5 bases). The V end was cut by 5 bases, the J end by 2 bases, with 19 bases between. CDR1 is SEHNR and CDR2 is FQNEAQ in the germline V gene (reference sequence). This CDR3 is built from 17 residues. CDR3 nucleotide sequence: TGTGCCAGCAGCCTGTTAGGGGCTGGGAAGGCCTACAATGAGCAGTTCTTC. It specifies CASSLLGAGKAYNEQFF.

Written as DNA, the CDR3 is TGTGCCAGCAGTGACGGGGACTTTGGCAATGAGCAGTTCTTC. Translation: CASSDGDFGNEQFF. V is TRBV6-4 and J is TRBJ2-1, with D possibly being TRBD2 (6 bases). The CDR3 has 14 amino acids. Germline V gene data show CDR1 as MRHNA and CDR2 as SNTAGT. Between the trimmed V and J ends, which lost 2 bases and 6 bases, there was a span of 11 bases.

The chain carries TRBV6-5 and TRBJ2-1, with a possible D match to TRBD1 (5 bases). Trimming took off 4 bases at V and 7 bases at J, with 11 bases between the two ends. The germline gives CDR1 MNHEY, CDR2 SVGAGI. The CDR3 length is 13 residues. The CDR3 DNA is TGTGCCAGCAGTTGGGGCCGTTCGAATGAGCAGTTCTTC. Encoded protein: CASSWGRSNEQFF.

This rearrangement joins TRBV28 to TRBJ1-5; no firm D call. The germline V and J ends were trimmed by 3 bases and 4 bases, with 7 bases remaining between them. The CDR3 loop spans 13 amino acids. Germline values: CDR1 MDHEN, CDR2 SYDVKM. The CDR3 loop reads CASSFSLNQPQHF. The CDR3 DNA reads as TGTGCCAGCAGTTTCTCTCTGAATCAGCCCCAGCATTTT.

The chain couples TRBV4-1 to TRBJ2-2, with 8 nucleotides matching TRBD1. V lost 0 bases and J lost 2; bases outside the gene matches: 5. CDR1 MGHRA and CDR2 YSYEKL come from the germline V gene. This CDR3 has 17 residues. The CDR3, as DNA: TGCGCCAGCAGCCAAGATCGGGACAGGTTAAACACCGGGGAGCTGTTTTTT. Amino acid sequence: CASSQDRDRLNTGELFF.

The CDR3 sequence: CASSLSSGGTSSYEQYF. In DNA form, the CDR3 reads TGTGCCAGCAGCTTATCTAGCGGGGGGACTAGCTCCTACGAGCAGTACTTC. V and J are TRBV7-9 and TRBJ2-7; 11 bases map to TRBD2. Germline V gives CDR1 SEHNR, CDR2 FQNEAQ (reference sequence). After removal of 2 bases from V and 0 bases from J, the junction contained 6 bases not matched to a gene. This CDR3 spans 17 amino acids.

CDR3 amino acids: CASSPRRGGEGFF. DNA for the CDR3: TGTGCCAGCAGCCCAAGGAGGGGGGGGGAGGGATTCTTT. The J gene is TRBJ1-1, the V gene TRBV9, with D possibly TRBD1 on 6 matching bases. The CDR3 covers 13 residues. Germline V gene data show CDR1 as SGDLS and CDR2 as YYNGEE. V was cut by 4 bases and J by 14 bases, with 21 bases left in between.

This rearrangement joins TRBV6-4 to TRBJ2-3, with 7 bases fitting TRBD2. The CDR3 spans 13 residues. Trimming cost V 5 bases and J 5 bases; bases outside gene matches: 4. The germline V gene has CDR1 MRHNA and CDR2 SNTAGT. This CDR3 reads CASSRTSEDTQYF. CDR3 DNA sequence: TGTGCCAGCAGTCGGACTAGTGAAGATACGCAGTATTTT.

This chain connects TRBV27 to TRBJ1-2; D might be TRBD1 (6 bases). The CDR3 spans 12 residues. Trimming removed 6 bases from V and 10 bases from J, with 15 bases in between. The germline gives CDR1 MNHEY, CDR2 SMNVEV (reference sequence). In DNA form, the CDR3 reads TGTGCCAGCAGGTGGGGGCTGCATCACTACACCTTC. It specifies CASRWGLHHYTF.

CDR3 sequence: CASSAGGSGYTF. The DNA for the CDR3 is TGTGCCAGCAGCGCAGGGGGCTCCGGCTACACCTTC. The V call is TRBV7-8, the J call TRBJ1-2; 8 positions agree with TRBD1. Trimming removed 5 bases from V and 8 bases from J; junction bases left unmatched: 4. The CDR3 has 12 amino acids. Germline CDR1 SGHVS, CDR2 FQNEAQ.

This chain uses TRBV28 with TRBJ1-3; maybe TRBD1 (6 bases). Germline V gene data show CDR1 as MDHEN and CDR2 as SYDVKM. V was cut by 1 base and J by 3 bases, with 16 bases left in between. The CDR3 is 17 residues long. The CDR3 bases are TGTGCCAGCAGTTTATTACCAGGGGATTCAGGTGGAAACACCATATATTTT. It yields the protein CASSLLPGDSGGNTIYF.